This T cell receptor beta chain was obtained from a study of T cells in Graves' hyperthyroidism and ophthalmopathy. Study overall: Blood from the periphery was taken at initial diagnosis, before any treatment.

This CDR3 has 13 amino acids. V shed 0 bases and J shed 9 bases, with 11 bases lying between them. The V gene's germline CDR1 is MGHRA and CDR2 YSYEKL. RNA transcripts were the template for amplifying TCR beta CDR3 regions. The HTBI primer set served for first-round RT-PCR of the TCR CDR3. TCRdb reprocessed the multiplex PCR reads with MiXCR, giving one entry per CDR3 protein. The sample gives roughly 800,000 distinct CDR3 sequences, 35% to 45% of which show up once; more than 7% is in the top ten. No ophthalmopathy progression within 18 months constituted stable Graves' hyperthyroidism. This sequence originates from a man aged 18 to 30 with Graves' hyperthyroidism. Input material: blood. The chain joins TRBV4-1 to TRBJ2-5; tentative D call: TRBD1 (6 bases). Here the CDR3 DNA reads TGCGCCAGCAGCCAAGAGGACAGCTGGGCCCAGTACTTC. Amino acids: CASSQEDSWAQYF.